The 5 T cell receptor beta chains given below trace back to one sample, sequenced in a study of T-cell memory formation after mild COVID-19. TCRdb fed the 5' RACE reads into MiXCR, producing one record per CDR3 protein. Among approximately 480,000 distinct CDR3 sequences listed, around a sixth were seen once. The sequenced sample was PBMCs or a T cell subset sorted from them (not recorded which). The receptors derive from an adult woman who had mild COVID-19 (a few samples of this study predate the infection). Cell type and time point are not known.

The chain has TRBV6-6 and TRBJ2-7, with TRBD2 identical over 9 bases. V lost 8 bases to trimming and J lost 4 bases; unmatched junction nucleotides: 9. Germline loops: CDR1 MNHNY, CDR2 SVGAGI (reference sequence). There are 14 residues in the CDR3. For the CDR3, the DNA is TGTGCCAGCGGGGAGGCGGGAGGGAGTTACGAGCAGTACTTC. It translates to CASGEAGGSYEQYF.

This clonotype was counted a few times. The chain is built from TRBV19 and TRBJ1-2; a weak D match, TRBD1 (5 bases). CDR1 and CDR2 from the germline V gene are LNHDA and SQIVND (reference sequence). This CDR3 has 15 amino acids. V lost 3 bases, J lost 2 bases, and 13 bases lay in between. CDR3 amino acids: CASSIPLGPNYGYTF. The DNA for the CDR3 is TGTGCCAGTAGTATCCCTTTGGGACCGAACTATGGCTACACCTTC.

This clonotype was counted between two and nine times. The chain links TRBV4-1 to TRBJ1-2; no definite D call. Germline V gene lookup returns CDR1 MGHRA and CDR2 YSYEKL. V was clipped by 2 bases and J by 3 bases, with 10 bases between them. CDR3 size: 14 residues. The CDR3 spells CASSQPGSHYGYTF. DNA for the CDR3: TGCGCCAGCAGCCAACCGGGAAGCCACTATGGCTACACCTTC.

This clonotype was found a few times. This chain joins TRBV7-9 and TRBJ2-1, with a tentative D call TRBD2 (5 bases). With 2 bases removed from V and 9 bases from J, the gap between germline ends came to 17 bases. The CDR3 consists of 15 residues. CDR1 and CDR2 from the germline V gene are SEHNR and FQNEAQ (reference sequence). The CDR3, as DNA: TGTGCCAGCAGCTTATCTAGCTGGGCCTCGGGTGAGCAGTTCTTC. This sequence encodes CASSLSSWASGEQFF.

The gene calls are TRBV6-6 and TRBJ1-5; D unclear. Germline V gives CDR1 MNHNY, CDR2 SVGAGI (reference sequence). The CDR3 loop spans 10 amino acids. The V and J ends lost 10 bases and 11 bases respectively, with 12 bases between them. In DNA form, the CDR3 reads TGTGCCACCCGTTTGGAGGCCCAGCATTTT. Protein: CATRLEAQHF.